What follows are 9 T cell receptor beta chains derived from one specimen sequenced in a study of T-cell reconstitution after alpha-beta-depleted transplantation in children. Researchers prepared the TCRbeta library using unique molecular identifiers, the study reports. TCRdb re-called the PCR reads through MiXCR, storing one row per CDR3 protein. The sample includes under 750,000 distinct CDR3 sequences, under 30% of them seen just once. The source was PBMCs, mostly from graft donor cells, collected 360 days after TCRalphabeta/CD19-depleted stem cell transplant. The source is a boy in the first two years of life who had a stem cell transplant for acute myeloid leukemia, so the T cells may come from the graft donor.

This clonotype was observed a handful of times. CDR3 DNA: TGTGCCAGCAGTACGCTAGCGGGGGGTGAGACCCAGTACTTC. Protein: CASSTLAGGETQYF. The rearrangement joins TRBV6-1 to TRBJ2-5; 11 nucleotides agree with TRBD2. The length of the CDR3 is 14 residues. V gave up 5 bases and J gave up 5 bases; unmatched junction bases: 4. Germline V gene lookup returns CDR1 MNHNS and CDR2 SASEGT.

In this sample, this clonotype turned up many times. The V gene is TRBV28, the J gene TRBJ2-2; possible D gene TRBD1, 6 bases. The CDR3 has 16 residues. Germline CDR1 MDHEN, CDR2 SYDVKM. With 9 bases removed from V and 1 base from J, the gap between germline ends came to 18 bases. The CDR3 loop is CARNTQGPMNTGELFF. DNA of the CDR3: TGTGCCAGGAATACACAGGGTCCTATGAACACCGGGGAGCTGTTTTTT.

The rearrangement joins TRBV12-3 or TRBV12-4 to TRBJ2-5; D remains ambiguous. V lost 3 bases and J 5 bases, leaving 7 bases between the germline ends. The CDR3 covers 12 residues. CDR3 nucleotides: TGTGCCAGCAGTTTTGTCCCGGAGACCCAGTACTTC. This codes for CASSFVPETQYF.

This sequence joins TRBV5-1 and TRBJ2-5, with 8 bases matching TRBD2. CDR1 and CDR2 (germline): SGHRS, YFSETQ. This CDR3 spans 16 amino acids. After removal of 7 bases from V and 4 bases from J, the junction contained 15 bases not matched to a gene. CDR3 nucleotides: TGCGCCAGCCCTCGCGGGGGTAGCGGGGAATTAGAGACCCAGTACTTC. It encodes CASPRGGSGELETQYF.

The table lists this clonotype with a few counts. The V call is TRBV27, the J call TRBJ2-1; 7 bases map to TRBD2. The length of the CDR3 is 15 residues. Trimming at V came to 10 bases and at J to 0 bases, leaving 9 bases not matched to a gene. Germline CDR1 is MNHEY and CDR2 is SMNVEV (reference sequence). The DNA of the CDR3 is TGTGCCACTTCGCTGCCGGGGGGCTCCTACAATGAGCAGTTCTTC. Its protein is CATSLPGGSYNEQFF.

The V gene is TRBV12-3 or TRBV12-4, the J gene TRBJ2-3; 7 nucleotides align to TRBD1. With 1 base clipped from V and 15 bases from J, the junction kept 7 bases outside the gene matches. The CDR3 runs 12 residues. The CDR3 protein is CASSLVTRDSYF. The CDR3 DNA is TGTGCCAGCAGTTTAGTGACCCGGGACAGTTATTTT.

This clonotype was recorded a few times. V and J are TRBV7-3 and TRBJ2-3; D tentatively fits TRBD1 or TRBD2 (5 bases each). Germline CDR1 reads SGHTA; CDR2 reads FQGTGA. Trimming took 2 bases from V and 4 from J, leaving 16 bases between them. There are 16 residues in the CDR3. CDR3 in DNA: TGTGCCAGCAGCTTAGAGGGACGTACCGGCGCAGATACGCAGTATTTT. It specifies CASSLEGRTGADTQYF.

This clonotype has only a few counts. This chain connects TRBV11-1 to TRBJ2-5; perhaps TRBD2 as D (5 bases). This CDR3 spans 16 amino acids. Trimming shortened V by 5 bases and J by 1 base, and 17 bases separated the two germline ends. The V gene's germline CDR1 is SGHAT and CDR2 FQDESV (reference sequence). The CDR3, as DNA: TGTGCCAGCAGCGTTGCCGGCGGAGGATTCCAAGAGACCCAGTACTTC. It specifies CASSVAGGGFQETQYF.

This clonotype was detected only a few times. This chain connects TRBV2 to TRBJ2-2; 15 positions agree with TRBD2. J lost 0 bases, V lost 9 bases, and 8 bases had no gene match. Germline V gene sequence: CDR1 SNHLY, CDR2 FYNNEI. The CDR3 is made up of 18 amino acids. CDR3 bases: TGTGCCAGTGAACCGGGACTAGCGGGGGGACCGAACACCGGGGAGCTGTTTTTT. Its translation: CASEPGLAGGPNTGELFF. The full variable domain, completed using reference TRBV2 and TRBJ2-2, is EPEVTQTPSHQVTQMGQEVILRCVPISNHLYFYWYRQILGQKVEFLVSFYNNEISEKSEIFDDQFSVERPDGSNFTLKIRSTKLEDSAMYFCASEPGLAGGPNTGELFFGEGSRLTVL.